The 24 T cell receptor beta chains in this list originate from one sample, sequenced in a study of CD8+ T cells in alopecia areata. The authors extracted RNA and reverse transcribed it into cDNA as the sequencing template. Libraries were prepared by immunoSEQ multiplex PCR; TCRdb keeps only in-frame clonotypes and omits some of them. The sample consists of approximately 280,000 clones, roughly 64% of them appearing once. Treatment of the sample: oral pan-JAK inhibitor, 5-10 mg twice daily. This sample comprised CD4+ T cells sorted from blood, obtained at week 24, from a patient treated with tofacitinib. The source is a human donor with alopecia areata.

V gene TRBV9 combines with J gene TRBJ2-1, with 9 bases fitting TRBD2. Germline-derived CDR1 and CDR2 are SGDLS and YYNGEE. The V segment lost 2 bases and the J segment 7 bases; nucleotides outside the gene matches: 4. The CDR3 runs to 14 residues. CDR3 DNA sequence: TGTGCCAGCAGCGTCCGGACTAGCGATAATGAGCAGTTCTTC. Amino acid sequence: CASSVRTSDNEQFF.

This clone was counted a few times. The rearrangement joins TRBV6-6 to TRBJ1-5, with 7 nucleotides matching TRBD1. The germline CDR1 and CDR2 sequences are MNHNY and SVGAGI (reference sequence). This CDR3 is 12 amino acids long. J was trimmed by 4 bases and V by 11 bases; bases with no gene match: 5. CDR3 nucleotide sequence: TGTGCCTCTGGGGACAGTAATCAGCCCCAGCATTTT. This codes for CASGDSNQPQHF.

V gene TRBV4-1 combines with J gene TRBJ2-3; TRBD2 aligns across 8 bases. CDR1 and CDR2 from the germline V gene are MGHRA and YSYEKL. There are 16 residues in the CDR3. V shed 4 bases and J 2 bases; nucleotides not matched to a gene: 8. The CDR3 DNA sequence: TGCGCCAGCAGCCCGCCGAGCGGGGGTTTCACAGATACGCAGTATTTT. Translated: CASSPPSGGFTDTQYF.

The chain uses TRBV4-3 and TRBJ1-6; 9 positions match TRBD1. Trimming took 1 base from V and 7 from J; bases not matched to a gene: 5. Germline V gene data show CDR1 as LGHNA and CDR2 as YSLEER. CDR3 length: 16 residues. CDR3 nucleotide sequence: TGCGCCAGCAGCCAAGCCCGGGACAGGGTCAATTCACCCCTCCACTTT. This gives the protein CASSQARDRVNSPLHF.

CDR3 coding DNA: TGTGCCAGCAGTTATTTAGGGCAGGGGGGGACTGAAGCTTTCTTT. Protein product: CASSYLGQGGTEAFF. The genes are TRBV6-5 and TRBJ1-1; 7 bases align to TRBD1. The CDR3 length is 15 residues. J was trimmed by 5 bases and V by 3 bases; bases with no gene match: 9. The V gene's germline CDR1 is MNHEY and CDR2 SVGAGI.

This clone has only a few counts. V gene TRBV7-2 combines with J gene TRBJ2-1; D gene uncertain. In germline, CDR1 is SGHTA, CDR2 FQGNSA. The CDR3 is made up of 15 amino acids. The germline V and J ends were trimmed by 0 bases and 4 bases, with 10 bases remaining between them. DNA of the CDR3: TGTGCCAGCAGCTTAGCCCAAGCCAAATACAATGAGCAGTTCTTC. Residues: CASSLAQAKYNEQFF.

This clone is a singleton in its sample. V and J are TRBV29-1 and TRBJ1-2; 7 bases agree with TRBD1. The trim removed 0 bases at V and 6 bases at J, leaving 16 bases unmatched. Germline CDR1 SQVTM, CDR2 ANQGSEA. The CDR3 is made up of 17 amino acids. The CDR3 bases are TGCAGCGTTGAAGATCCCTTAAGGAGGGGGCGCGGGAATGGCTACACCTTC. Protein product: CSVEDPLRRGRGNGYTF.

The CDR3 DNA sequence: TGTGCCAGCTCACCGAGGCAGGGCAATCAGCCCCAGCATTTT. Protein product: CASSPRQGNQPQHF. The rearrangement links TRBV18 to TRBJ1-5, with D uncertain. The germline V gene has CDR1 KGHSH and CDR2 LQKENI. The ends were cut back, 3 bases at V and 2 bases at J, with 8 bases in the middle. This CDR3 region has 14 residues.

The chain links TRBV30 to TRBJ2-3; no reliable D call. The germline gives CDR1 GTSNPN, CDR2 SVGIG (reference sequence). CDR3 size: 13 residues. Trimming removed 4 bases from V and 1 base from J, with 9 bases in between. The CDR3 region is CAWNPRGTDTQYF. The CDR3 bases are TGTGCCTGGAACCCTAGAGGCACAGATACGCAGTATTTT.

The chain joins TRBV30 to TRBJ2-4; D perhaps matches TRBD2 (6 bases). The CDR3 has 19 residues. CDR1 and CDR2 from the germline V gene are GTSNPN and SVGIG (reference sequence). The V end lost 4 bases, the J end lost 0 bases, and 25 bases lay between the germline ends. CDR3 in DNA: TGTGCCTGGAAAGTATTAGTGGAGCGGGCTAGGTTAGCCAAAAACATTCAGTACTTC. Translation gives CAWKVLVERARLAKNIQYF.

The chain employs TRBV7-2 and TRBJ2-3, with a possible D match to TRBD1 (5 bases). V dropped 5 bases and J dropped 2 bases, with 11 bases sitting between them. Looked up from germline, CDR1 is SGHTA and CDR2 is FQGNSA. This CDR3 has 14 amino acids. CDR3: CASSQDTSTDTQYF. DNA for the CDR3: TGTGCCAGCAGCCAGGACACCTCCACAGATACGCAGTATTTT.

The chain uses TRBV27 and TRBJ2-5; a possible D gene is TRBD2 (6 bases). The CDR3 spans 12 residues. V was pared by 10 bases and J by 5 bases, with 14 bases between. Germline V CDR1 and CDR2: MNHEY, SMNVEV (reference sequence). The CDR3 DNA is TGTGCCAACTCCAATCGGGGGGAGACCCAGTACTTC. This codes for CANSNRGETQYF.

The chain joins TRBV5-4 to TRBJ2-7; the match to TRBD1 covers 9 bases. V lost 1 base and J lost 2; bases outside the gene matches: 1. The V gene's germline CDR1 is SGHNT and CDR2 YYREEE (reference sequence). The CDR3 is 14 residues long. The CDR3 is CASSLRQGAYEQYF. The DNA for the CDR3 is TGTGCCAGCAGCTTGAGACAGGGGGCCTACGAGCAGTACTTC.

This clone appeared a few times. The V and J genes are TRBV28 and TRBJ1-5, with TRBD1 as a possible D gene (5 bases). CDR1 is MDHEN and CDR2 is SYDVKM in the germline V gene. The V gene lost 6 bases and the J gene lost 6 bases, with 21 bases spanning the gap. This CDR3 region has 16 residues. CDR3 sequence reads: CASRSVQGGFFQPQHF. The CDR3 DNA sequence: TGTGCCAGCAGGTCCGTGCAGGGCGGATTTTTTCAGCCCCAGCATTTT.

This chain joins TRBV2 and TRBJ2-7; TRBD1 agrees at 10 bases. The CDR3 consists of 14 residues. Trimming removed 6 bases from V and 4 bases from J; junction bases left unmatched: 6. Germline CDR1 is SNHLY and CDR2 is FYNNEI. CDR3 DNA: TGTGCCAGCAGACCGACAGGGGGCAAGTACGAGCAGTACTTC. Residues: CASRPTGGKYEQYF.

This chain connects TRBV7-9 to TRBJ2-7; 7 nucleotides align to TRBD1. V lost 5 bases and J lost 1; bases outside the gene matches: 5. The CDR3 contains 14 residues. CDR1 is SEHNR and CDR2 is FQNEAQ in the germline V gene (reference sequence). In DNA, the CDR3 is TGTGCCAGCAGCACCTACAGGGGTTCCTACGAGCAGTACTTC. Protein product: CASSTYRGSYEQYF.

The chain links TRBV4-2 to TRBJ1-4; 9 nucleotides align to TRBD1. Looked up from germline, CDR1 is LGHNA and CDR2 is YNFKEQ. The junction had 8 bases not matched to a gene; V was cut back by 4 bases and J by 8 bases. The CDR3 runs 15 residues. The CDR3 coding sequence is TGTGCCAGCAGCCCAGTCGGACAGGGGCAAGAAAAACTGTTTTTT. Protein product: CASSPVGQGQEKLFF.

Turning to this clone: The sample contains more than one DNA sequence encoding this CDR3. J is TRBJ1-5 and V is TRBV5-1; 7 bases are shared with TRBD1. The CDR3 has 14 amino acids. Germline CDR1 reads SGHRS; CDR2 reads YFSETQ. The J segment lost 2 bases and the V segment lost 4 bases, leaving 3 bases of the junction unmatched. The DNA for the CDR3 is TGCGCCAGCAGCCTCACAGGGGGCAATCAGCCCCAGCATTTT. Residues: CASSLTGGNQPQHF. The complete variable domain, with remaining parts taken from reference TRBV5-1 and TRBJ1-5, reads KAGVTQTPRYLIKTRGQQVTLSCSPISGHRSVSWYQQTPGQGLQFLFEYFSETQRNKGNFPGRFSGRQFSNSRSEMNVSTLELGDSALYLCASSLTGGNQPQHFGDGTRLSIL.

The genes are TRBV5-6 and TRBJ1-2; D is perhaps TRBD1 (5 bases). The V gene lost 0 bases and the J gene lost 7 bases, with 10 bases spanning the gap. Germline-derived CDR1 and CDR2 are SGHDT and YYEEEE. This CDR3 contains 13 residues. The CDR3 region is CASSLGGLAGYTF. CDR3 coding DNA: TGTGCCAGCAGCTTGGGGGGGTTGGCTGGCTACACCTTC.

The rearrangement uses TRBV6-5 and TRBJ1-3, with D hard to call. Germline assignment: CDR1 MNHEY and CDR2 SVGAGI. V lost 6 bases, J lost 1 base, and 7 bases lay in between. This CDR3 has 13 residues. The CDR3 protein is CASRPQSGNTIYF. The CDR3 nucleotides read TGTGCCAGCAGGCCCCAGTCTGGAAACACCATATATTTT.

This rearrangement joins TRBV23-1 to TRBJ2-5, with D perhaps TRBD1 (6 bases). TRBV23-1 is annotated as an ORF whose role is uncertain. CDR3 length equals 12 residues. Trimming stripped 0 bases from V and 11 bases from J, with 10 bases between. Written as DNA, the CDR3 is TGCGCCAGCAGTCAATCGTTAAGGGGGCAGTACTTC. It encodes CASSQSLRGQYF.

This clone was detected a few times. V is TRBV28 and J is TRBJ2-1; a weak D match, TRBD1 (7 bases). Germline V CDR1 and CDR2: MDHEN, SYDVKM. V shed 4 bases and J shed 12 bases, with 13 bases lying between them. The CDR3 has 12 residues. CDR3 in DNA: TGTGCCAGCAGTTCTGGACAGGAGGGGCAGTTCTTC. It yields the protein CASSSGQEGQFF.

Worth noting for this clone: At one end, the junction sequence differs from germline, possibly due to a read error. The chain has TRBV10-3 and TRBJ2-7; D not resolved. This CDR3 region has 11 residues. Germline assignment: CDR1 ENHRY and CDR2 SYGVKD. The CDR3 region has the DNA TGTGCCATCAGGGAGTCCTACGAGCAGTACTTC. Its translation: CAIRESYEQYF.

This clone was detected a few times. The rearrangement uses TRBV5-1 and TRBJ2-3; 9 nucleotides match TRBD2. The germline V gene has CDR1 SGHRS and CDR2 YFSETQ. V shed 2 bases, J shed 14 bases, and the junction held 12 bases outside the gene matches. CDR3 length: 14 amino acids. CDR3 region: CASSFFSGGAILYF. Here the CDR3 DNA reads TGCGCCAGCAGCTTCTTTAGCGGGGGAGCGATCCTGTATTTT.